Described below is a single T cell receptor (beta chain) sequence and its context. What it recognizes is unknown. PCR used 60 Vbeta primers and 13 Jbeta primers. Here immunoSEQ multiplex PCR was the method, and the copy in TCRdb shows in-frame clones only, minus some. The table lists 150,000 to 200,000 clones, roughly 78% of them singletons, with 6% to 7.5% in the top ten. While unrecorded immune exposures were likely, the donors were nominally healthy when sampled. The data derive from a study of cytomegalovirus exposure and HLA in healthy donors. Findings and limits, study-wide: Apparent HLA restriction characterized most CMV-associated TCR beta chains in a later analysis. Researchers reportedly found TCR beta sequences accurately predicted most subjects' HLA-A and HLA-B alleles.

The clonotype comes from a man in his forties in good health and CMV-seropositive. Sample: PBMCs.

The CDR3 sequence is CASSLQGRLGNQPQHF. The CDR3 nucleotides read TGTGCCAGCAGCCTACAGGGGAGGTTGGGCAATCAGCCCCAGCATTTT. The J gene is TRBJ1-5, the V gene TRBV7-2, with TRBD1 matching 7 bases. The germline V gene encodes CDR1 SGHTA and CDR2 FQGNSA. The trim removed 5 bases at V and 2 bases at J, leaving 9 bases unmatched. This CDR3 has 16 residues.